These 14 T cell receptor beta chains came from one sample sequenced in a study of identical twins. TCRdb re-derived calls from the 5' RACE reads in MiXCR, one entry per CDR3 protein. There are 250,000 to 350,000 distinct CDR3 sequences in the sample; under 9% occur only once, and over 2% lies in the top ten. This same sample was also part of a study on yellow fever vaccine responses in identical twins.

The material sequenced was memory (CD45RO+) T cells sorted from blood. All receptors come from a woman under 30 in good health.

This clonotype was seen a handful of times. The rearrangement uses TRBV28 and TRBJ1-6; D is unclear. The CDR3 spans 12 residues. Germline V gives CDR1 MDHEN, CDR2 SYDVKM. The V end lost 8 bases, the J end lost 8 bases, and 10 bases lay between the germline ends. The CDR3 DNA follows: TGTGCCAGCCATCTTAGTTATTCACCCCTCCACTTT. Protein: CASHLSYSPLHF.

The rearrangement joins TRBV20-1 to TRBJ1-5; D is possibly TRBD1 (6 bases). The germline CDR1 and CDR2 sequences are DFQATT and SNEGSKA (reference sequence). Deletions cut 6 bases from V and 3 bases from J, with 18 bases between. CDR3 length equals 15 residues. The CDR3 DNA sequence: TGCAGTGCCAAGACCCGAGGACAGACCAATCAGCCCCAGCATTTT. Translating gives CSAKTRGQTNQPQHF.

The genes are TRBV5-5 and TRBJ2-5; D is undetermined. Trimming removed 4 bases at V and 0 bases at J, with 7 bases between. CDR1 and CDR2 from the germline V gene are SGHKS and YYEKEE (reference sequence). CDR3 length: 13 residues. The CDR3 loop is CASSNDNQETQYF. CDR3 in DNA: TGTGCCAGCAGCAACGACAACCAAGAGACCCAGTACTTC.

The table lists this clonotype with many counts. The V and J genes are TRBV3-1 and TRBJ2-7, with D possibly matching TRBD1 (6 bases). The CDR3 runs to 13 residues. From germline, CDR1 is LGHDT and CDR2 YNNKEL (reference sequence). The V and J ends lost 4 bases and 6 bases respectively, with 13 bases between them. CDR3 in amino acids: CASSPAYRAEQYF. CDR3 DNA: TGTGCCAGCAGCCCTGCCTACAGGGCCGAGCAGTACTTC.

This clonotype occurred many times. This chain joins TRBV6-1 and TRBJ2-2; D gene ambiguous. From germline, CDR1 is MNHNS and CDR2 SASEGT. Trimming stripped 5 bases from V and 7 bases from J, with 11 bases between. The CDR3 extends over 13 amino acids. The CDR3 region is CASSPKEYGELFF. In nucleotides, the CDR3 is TGTGCCAGCAGTCCCAAGGAGTACGGGGAGCTGTTTTTT.

The rearrangement links TRBV20-1 to TRBJ2-5; 7 bases are a match to TRBD2. CDR3 size: 14 residues. The ends lost 0 bases at V and 5 bases at J; junction bases unmatched: 6. Germline V lookup: CDR1 DFQATT, CDR2 SNEGSKA (reference sequence). The CDR3 is CSARDGGGRETQYF. In nucleotides, the CDR3 is TGCAGTGCTAGAGATGGGGGGGGACGGGAGACCCAGTACTTC.

This clonotype was detected only a few times. This rearrangement joins TRBV15 to TRBJ1-1; D perhaps matches TRBD1 (6 bases). The germline V and J ends were trimmed by 7 bases and 0 bases, with 12 bases remaining between them. This CDR3 contains 14 residues. Looked up from germline, CDR1 is LNHNV and CDR2 is YYDKDF (reference sequence). The CDR3, as DNA: TGTGCCACCACCCCCGGGGGCGTGAACACTGAAGCTTTCTTT. Translated: CATTPGGVNTEAFF.

In its sample, this clonotype was seen a few times. V gene TRBV20-1 combines with J gene TRBJ1-1; the D is unclear. Trimming shortened V by 0 bases and J by 1 base, and 9 bases separated the two germline ends. Germline loops: CDR1 DFQATT, CDR2 SNEGSKA (reference sequence). This CDR3 contains 14 residues. The DNA of the CDR3 is TGCAGTGCTAGAGAGGCCGTGAGGAACACTGAAGCTTTCTTT. Its translation: CSAREAVRNTEAFF.

Ten or more counts support this clonotype. At one boundary the junction diverges from the germline segment, which might be a read error. The chain couples TRBV5-1 to TRBJ1-2; TRBD1 agrees at 9 bases. CDR1 is SGHRS, CDR2 YFSETQ, per germline. The CDR3 loop spans 14 amino acids. The CDR3 DNA reads as TGCGCCAGCAGTTTGGAACAGGGGGCGACTGGCTACACCTTC. It codes for CASSLEQGATGYTF.

This clonotype was detected many times. This CDR3 is CASSLTSGRNEQFF. The CDR3 bases are TGTGCCAGCAGCCTCACTAGCGGGAGAAATGAGCAGTTCTTC. This chain joins TRBV3-1 and TRBJ2-1; the match to TRBD2 covers 11 bases. Trimming cost V 4 bases and J 7 bases; bases outside gene matches: 3. The CDR3 consists of 14 residues. Germline CDR1 and CDR2: LGHDT and YNNKEL (reference sequence).

This clonotype has a handful of counts. The V and J genes are TRBV10-3 and TRBJ2-5; 8 positions agree with TRBD1. Trimming at V came to 4 bases and at J to 5 bases, leaving 6 bases not matched to a gene. This CDR3 comprises 14 residues. CDR1 and CDR2 (germline): ENHRY, SYGVKD. This CDR3 reads CAISGQGSAETQYF. The CDR3 DNA reads as TGTGCCATCAGTGGACAGGGGAGTGCGGAGACCCAGTACTTC.

The gene calls are TRBV5-1 and TRBJ1-4, with no clear D. There are 14 residues in the CDR3. Germline loops: CDR1 SGHRS, CDR2 YFSETQ. The ends were cut back, 0 bases at V and 8 bases at J, with 11 bases in the middle. CDR3 sequence: CASSLAPGGEKLFF. CDR3 in DNA: TGCGCCAGCAGCTTGGCCCCGGGTGGGGAAAAACTGTTTTTT.

This clonotype was seen only a few times. The V gene is TRBV9, the J gene TRBJ1-2; D is ambiguous. Trimming left V 0 bases short and J 4 bases short, with 4 bases between. The CDR3 loop spans 12 amino acids. Germline assignment: CDR1 SGDLS and CDR2 YYNGEE. DNA for the CDR3: TGTGCCAGCAGCGTAGGTCGCTATGGCTACACCTTC. This codes for CASSVGRYGYTF.

A few counts support this clonotype. DNA for the CDR3: TGTGCCAGCAGGGCCCGGGGCACTACCGGGGAGCTGTTTTTT. Its translation: CASRARGTTGELFF. V usage is TRBV2 and J usage is TRBJ2-2; D possibly matches TRBD1 or TRBD2 (5 bases each). The V gene's germline CDR1 is SNHLY and CDR2 FYNNEI. This CDR3 comprises 14 residues. The V gene lost 6 bases and the J gene lost 5 bases, with 13 bases spanning the gap. Together with reference TRBV2 and TRBJ2-2, the CDR3 gives the full variable domain: EPEVTQTPSHQVTQMGQEVILRCVPISNHLYFYWYRQILGQKVEFLVSFYNNEISEKSEIFDDQFSVERPDGSNFTLKIRSTKLEDSAMYFCASRARGTTGELFFGEGSRLTVL.